Listed below are T cell receptor beta chains from one sample, sequenced in a study of cytomegalovirus exposure and HLA in healthy donors. The assay was immunoSEQ multiplex PCR, and TCRdb's table has in-frame clones only and misses some. The table lists roughly 200,000 clones, around 84% of them singletons, with 1.5% to 2% in the top ten. Sequencing was carried out using PBMCs. The receptors were sampled from a woman aged 18-29 years in good health and CMV-seronegative. Both conserved end residues are part of each CDR3. D genes are given only for firm matches. Clone size is stated in some rows and not others, as once, few, many or a class when expanded.

j_gene | v_gene | abundance | d_gene | CDR3nt | CDR3aa
TRBJ1-1 | TRBV19 | - | TRBD1 | TGTGCCAGTAGGACAGGGGGCACCACTGAAGCTTTCTTT | CASRTGGTTEAFF
TRBJ1-3 | TRBV11-3 | - | - | TGTGCCAGCAGCTTAGGACAGGCCTACTACTCTGGAAACACCATATATTTT | CASSLGQAYYSGNTIYF
TRBJ2-6 | TRBV2 | few | - | TGTGCCAGCAGTGCGAACCCCGTCAGGGTCAGCTCTGGGGCCAACGTCCTGACTTTC | CASSANPVRVSSGANVLTF
TRBJ2-3 | TRBV27 | - | - | TGTGCCAGCAGTTTACCTTCAGATACGCAGTATTTT | CASSLPSDTQYF
TRBJ2-1 | TRBV7-9 | once | TRBD1 | TGTGCCAGCAGCCACCCGGGACAGGTCGCTACATGGGAGCAGTTCTTC | CASSHPGQVATWEQFF
TRBJ2-7 | TRBV5-4 | few | TRBD2 | TGTGCCAGCAGCCCTGGGGGCGGGAGGAGCTCCTACGAGCAGTACTTC | CASSPGGGRSSYEQYF
TRBJ2-7 | TRBV5-6 | - | TRBD1 | TGTGCCAGCACGTGGGACAGGGGCATCGAGCAGTACTTC | CASTWDRGIEQYF
TRBJ1-5 | TRBV27 | few | TRBD1 | TGTGCCAGCAGTTACCGGACAGGGGCTCAGCCCCAGCATTTT | CASSYRTGAQPQHF
TRBJ2-1 | TRBV28 | - | TRBD2 | TGTGCCAGCAGCTTCCAAGGGGGGTTCCGGGGACTAGGCGATGAGCAGTTCTTC | CASSFQGGFRGLGDEQFF
TRBJ1-2 | TRBV7-9 | - | TRBD1 | TGTGCCAGCAGCTTCGCCGGGACAGGGACCTATGGCTACACCTTC | CASSFAGTGTYGYTF
TRBJ2-5 | TRBV7-2 | - | - | TGTGCCAGCAGCTTAGTGCAGGGCGAGGAGACCCAGTACTTC | CASSLVQGEETQYF
TRBJ1-2 | TRBV27 | - | TRBD1 | TGTGCCAGCAGTCCCAGGACAGGGGAGCTCGGCTACACCTTC | CASSPRTGELGYTF
TRBJ2-6 | TRBV19 | - | TRBD2 | TGTGCCAGTAGTGTCGGACTAGCGGGAGGGAGCTCTGGGGCCAACGTCCTGACTTTC | CASSVGLAGGSSGANVLTF
TRBJ1-4 | TRBV9 | - | TRBD1 | TGTGCCAGCAGCGGACAGGGGGCCCCCCTCGCGAATGAAAAACTGTTTTTT | CASSGQGAPLANEKLFF
TRBJ1-5 | TRBV28 | - | - | TGTGCCAGCAGTTTAAAAGGCGGGACCAGGAAGTGGGAGCCCCAGCATTTT | CASSLKGGTRKWEPQHF
TRBJ2-6 | TRBV4-3 | - | - | TGCGCCAGCAGCCAGCTCCAGGTCTCTGGGGCCAACGTCCTGACTTTC | CASSQLQVSGANVLTF
TRBJ2-1 | TRBV6-4 | - | TRBD1 | TGTGCCAGCAGTGCTCAACAGGGGGACGGTGAGCAGTTCTTC | CASSAQQGDGEQFF
TRBJ2-5 | TRBV28 | - | TRBD2 | TGTGCCAGCAGTTTACTAGCGGGAACCCAAGAGACCCAGTACTTC | CASSLLAGTQETQYF
TRBJ1-2 | TRBV2 | - | - | TGTGCCAGCAGCGCAGGGTTTAGGAACTATGGCTACACCTTC | CASSAGFRNYGYTF
TRBJ2-1 | TRBV5-1 | - | - | TGCGCCAGCAGACGGACAGACAGCTCCTACAATGAGCAGTTCTTC | CASRRTDSSYNEQFF
TRBJ1-4 | TRBV7-2 | - | TRBD1 | TGTGCCAGCAGCAGCGACAGGGGGCTTAGGGAAAAACTGTTTTTT | CASSSDRGLREKLFF
TRBJ2-3 | TRBV30 | - | TRBD2 | TGTGCCTGGACTAGCGGGAGCGACGATACGCAGTATTTT | CAWTSGSDDTQYF
TRBJ2-1 | TRBV14 | - | TRBD2 | TGTGCCAGCAGCCAAGACGAGCGGGAAAACAATGAGCAGTTCTTC | CASSQDERENNEQFF
TRBJ1-5 | TRBV7-9 | - | - | TGTGCCAGCAGCACGACGGACTTTAGCAATCAGCCCCAGCATTTT | CASSTTDFSNQPQHF
TRBJ1-4 | TRBV4-1 | - | TRBD1 | TGCGCCAGCAGCCATGCTCAGGGGGCGCACGAAAAACTGTTTTTT | CASSHAQGAHEKLFF
TRBJ2-2 | TRBV5-8 | - | TRBD2 | TGTGCCAGCAGCTTGGGGACTAGCGACCCGGGGGCCGGGGAGCTGTTTTTT | CASSLGTSDPGAGELFF
TRBJ2-7 | TRBV7-2 | once | - | TGTGCCAGCAGCCGGGGAGCCGAGCAGTACTTC | CASSRGAEQYF
TRBJ1-2 | TRBV5-4 | few | TRBD1 | TGTGCCAGCAGCTCGGGACAGGAAAAAAATGGCTACACCTTC | CASSSGQEKNGYTF
TRBJ1-5 | TRBV27 | - | - | TGTGCCAGCAGTTTAACAGGGAATCAGCCCCAGCATTTT | CASSLTGNQPQHF
TRBJ2-7 | TRBV18 | - | - | TGTGCCAGCTCCCCACCCCAGGCCTACGAGCAGTACTTC | CASSPPQAYEQYF
TRBJ1-1 | TRBV19 | - | - | TGTGCCACCAGAAGTGGAGGGGCAGAAGCTTTCTTT | CATRSGGAEAFF
TRBJ1-5 | TRBV28 | - | - | TGTGCCAGCACGGCAGGTTCTTTGGTTTTTAACAATCAGCCCCAGCATTTT | CASTAGSLVFNNQPQHF